A selection of T cell receptor beta chains follows, all from one sample in a study of radiotherapy plus CTLA-4 blockade in lung cancer. Only in-frame clones appear in the TCRdb table, and some are missing; sequencing was by immunoSEQ multiplex PCR. The table lists fewer than 65,000 clones, 70% to 80% of them singletons. Source: peripheral blood, taken from a patient treated with radiotherapy plus ipilimumab. Receptors originate from a human donor with non-small cell lung cancer who had a complete response to radiotherapy plus ipilimumab. Each CDR3 is given with its conserved first and last residue. Each record gives: V gene, J gene, clone size, D gene, CDR3 DNA, CDR3 protein. A D gene is named only where the DNA matches it firmly. Clone size appears in some rows only: once, few, many, or a class for an expanded clone.

V gene: TRBV6-1; J gene: TRBJ1-5; clone size: NA; D gene: TRBD1; CDR3 DNA: TGTGCCAGCAGAATTGGACAGGTGAGAGATCAGCCCCAGCATTTT; CDR3 protein: CASRIGQVRDQPQHF
V gene: TRBV13; J gene: TRBJ1-2; clone size: NA; D gene: NA; CDR3 DNA: TGTGCCAGCAGCCATGGTGGGCCCCAGACCTTC; CDR3 protein: CASSHGGPQTF
V gene: TRBV6-5; J gene: TRBJ2-2; clone size: NA; D gene: NA; CDR3 DNA: TGTGCCAGCAGTCCACAAATGAGAGGGTCCGGGGAGCTGTTTTTT; CDR3 protein: CASSPQMRGSGELFF
V gene: TRBV2; J gene: TRBJ2-5; clone size: few; D gene: NA; CDR3 DNA: TGTGCCAGCAGTGAAGCGGGGGGGCCCCGGGAGACCCAGTACTTC; CDR3 protein: CASSEAGGPRETQYF
V gene: TRBV27; J gene: TRBJ2-7; clone size: NA; D gene: NA; CDR3 DNA: TGTGCCAGCAGTTCCCAAGAGCTCTACGAGCAGTACTTC; CDR3 protein: CASSSQELYEQYF
V gene: TRBV19; J gene: TRBJ1-5; clone size: once; D gene: NA; CDR3 DNA: TGTGCCAGTAGTATAGAGGGCGGGACCCTGGCTCAGCCCCAGCATTTT; CDR3 protein: CASSIEGGTLAQPQHF
V gene: TRBV4-1; J gene: TRBJ2-2; clone size: once; D gene: TRBD2; CDR3 DNA: TGCGCCAGCAGCCAAGACTTAGCGGGGTGGCCCGGGGAGCTGTTTTTT; CDR3 protein: CASSQDLAGWPGELFF
V gene: TRBV14; J gene: TRBJ2-3; clone size: NA; D gene: NA; CDR3 DNA: TGTGCCAGCAGCCAAGAATCCCTTAAGCGAGGGCAGTATTTT; CDR3 protein: CASSQESLKRGQYF
V gene: TRBV4-3; J gene: TRBJ2-1; clone size: NA; D gene: NA; CDR3 DNA: TGCGCCAGCAGCCAAGAACGGGGGAATGAGCAGTTCTTC; CDR3 protein: CASSQERGNEQFF
V gene: TRBV18; J gene: TRBJ1-1; clone size: NA; D gene: NA; CDR3 DNA: TGTGCCAGCTCAATGGAGGCTGAAGCTTTCTTT; CDR3 protein: CASSMEAEAFF
V gene: TRBV30; J gene: TRBJ2-2; clone size: NA; D gene: NA; CDR3 DNA: TGTGCCTGGAGTACAAAGGGGGGGATCGGGGAGCTGTTTTTT; CDR3 protein: CAWSTKGGIGELFF
V gene: TRBV18; J gene: TRBJ2-7; clone size: NA; D gene: TRBD2; CDR3 DNA: TGTGCCAGCTCACCGGGACTAGCGGGGGGGCAAACCTTTAAACCCTACGAGCAGTACTTC; CDR3 protein: CASSPGLAGGQTFKPYEQYF
V gene: TRBV5-1; J gene: TRBJ1-2; clone size: once; D gene: NA; CDR3 DNA: TGCGCCAGCAGCCCAGGGTCAGGGGACTATGGCTACACCTTC; CDR3 protein: CASSPGSGDYGYTF
V gene: TRBV4-3; J gene: TRBJ2-2; clone size: NA; D gene: TRBD2; CDR3 DNA: TGCGCCAGCAGCCAAGATTACCCTGTAGCGGGACTCACCGGGGAGCTGTTTTTT; CDR3 protein: CASSQDYPVAGLTGELFF
V gene: TRBV15; J gene: TRBJ1-6; clone size: NA; D gene: TRBD1; CDR3 DNA: TGTGCCACCAGCAGAGGAGAGACAGGGAACTATAATTCACCCCTCCACTTT; CDR3 protein: CATSRGETGNYNSPLHF
V gene: TRBV19; J gene: TRBJ1-1; clone size: NA; D gene: TRBD1; CDR3 DNA: TGTGCCAGTAGAGGGGGCGGCACTGAAGCTTTCTTT; CDR3 protein: CASRGGGTEAFF
V gene: TRBV5-1; J gene: TRBJ2-1; clone size: NA; D gene: NA; CDR3 DNA: TGCGCCAGCAGCTTGGCGGTAGCGGAATACAATGAGCAGTTCTTC; CDR3 protein: CASSLAVAEYNEQFF
V gene: TRBV9; J gene: TRBJ1-5; clone size: NA; D gene: NA; CDR3 DNA: TGTGCCAGCAGCGTATATGGCAATCAGCCCCAGCATTTT; CDR3 protein: CASSVYGNQPQHF
V gene: TRBV5-1; J gene: TRBJ2-7; clone size: once; D gene: NA; CDR3 DNA: TGCGCCAGCAGCCGTCAGGGGGGCTCTTACTACGAGCAGTACTTC; CDR3 protein: CASSRQGGSYYEQYF
V gene: TRBV4-3; J gene: TRBJ2-7; clone size: NA; D gene: NA; CDR3 DNA: TGCGCCAGCAGCCCCGCCCCGGGGTCCCACGAGCAGTACTTC; CDR3 protein: CASSPAPGSHEQYF
V gene: TRBV27; J gene: TRBJ2-2; clone size: NA; D gene: TRBD2; CDR3 DNA: TGTGCCAGCAGTGGGTGGAGCGGGGGGGCTCTCCACGGGGAGCTGTTTTTT; CDR3 protein: CASSGWSGGALHGELFF
V gene: TRBV19; J gene: TRBJ1-1; clone size: few; D gene: TRBD1; CDR3 DNA: TGTGCCAGTATCACAGGGGGCCTTCAAGCTTTCTTT; CDR3 protein: CASITGGLQAFF
V gene: TRBV19; J gene: TRBJ1-4; clone size: NA; D gene: NA; CDR3 DNA: TGTGCCAGTAGGGCCCGGGCGGGTTTGTTTTTT; CDR3 protein: CASRARAGLFF
V gene: TRBV5-4; J gene: TRBJ1-2; clone size: NA; D gene: TRBD1; CDR3 DNA: TGTGCCAGCAGCACCCCGGGACAGGGCTACACCTTC; CDR3 protein: CASSTPGQGYTF
V gene: TRBV6-6; J gene: TRBJ2-1; clone size: once; D gene: NA; CDR3 DNA: TGTGCCAGCAGCCCCGGGAGCAACAATGAGCAGTTCTTC; CDR3 protein: CASSPGSNNEQFF
V gene: TRBV7-8; J gene: TRBJ1-6; clone size: NA; D gene: NA; CDR3 DNA: TGTGCCAGCAGCGTCAGTGGGCTGAATTCACCCCTCCACTTT; CDR3 protein: CASSVSGLNSPLHF
V gene: TRBV6-6; J gene: TRBJ2-3; clone size: NA; D gene: TRBD2; CDR3 DNA: TGTGCCAGCAGCCCACTGGCCAGCGGGGGAGTTTATACGCAGTATTTT; CDR3 protein: CASSPLASGGVYTQYF
V gene: TRBV25-1; J gene: TRBJ1-5; clone size: NA; D gene: NA; CDR3 DNA: TGTGCCAGCGGGGGGGTCAACAGCAATCAGCCCCAGCATTTT; CDR3 protein: CASGGVNSNQPQHF
V gene: TRBV2; J gene: TRBJ2-5; clone size: NA; D gene: TRBD2; CDR3 DNA: TGTGCCAGCAATGGACTAGCGGGGAGGGGGGAGACCCAGTACTTC; CDR3 protein: CASNGLAGRGETQYF
V gene: TRBV4-3; J gene: TRBJ1-3; clone size: NA; D gene: TRBD1; CDR3 DNA: TGCGCCAGCAGCCAAGAATCGGGGACAGCGATTTCTGGAAACACCATATATTTT; CDR3 protein: CASSQESGTAISGNTIYF
V gene: TRBV25-1; J gene: TRBJ1-1; clone size: NA; D gene: TRBD1; CDR3 DNA: TGTGCCAGCAGTGAAAATAGGGGGCTGAACACTGAAGCTTTCTTT; CDR3 protein: CASSENRGLNTEAFF
V gene: TRBV6-1; J gene: TRBJ2-7; clone size: NA; D gene: TRBD1; CDR3 DNA: TGTGCCAGCGGACAGGGGGTCTCCTACGAGCAGTACTTC; CDR3 protein: CASGQGVSYEQYF
V gene: TRBV15; J gene: TRBJ2-5; clone size: NA; D gene: NA; CDR3 DNA: TGTGCCACCAGCAGAGGCCGGGTCGGGGGAGAGACCCAGTACTTC; CDR3 protein: CATSRGRVGGETQYF
V gene: TRBV30; J gene: TRBJ1-2; clone size: once; D gene: TRBD1; CDR3 DNA: TGTGCCTGGAGGAGGGGACTGGGACAGGGGAACAACTATGGCTACACCTTC; CDR3 protein: CAWRRGLGQGNNYGYTF
V gene: TRBV10-1; J gene: TRBJ2-7; clone size: NA; D gene: NA; CDR3 DNA: TGCGCCAGCAGCCCCAGGGTAGCCTACGAGCAGTACTTC; CDR3 protein: CASSPRVAYEQYF
V gene: TRBV5-1; J gene: TRBJ1-1; clone size: few; D gene: TRBD1; CDR3 DNA: TGCGCCAGCAGCCTCGGGGACAGGGGGCAGGGCACTGAAGCTTTCTTT; CDR3 protein: CASSLGDRGQGTEAFF
V gene: TRBV4-3; J gene: TRBJ1-6; clone size: NA; D gene: TRBD1; CDR3 DNA: TGCGCCAGCAGCCTGGACCGACAGGGTGGTTCACCCCTCCACTTT; CDR3 protein: CASSLDRQGGSPLHF
V gene: TRBV27; J gene: TRBJ1-6; clone size: NA; D gene: NA; CDR3 DNA: TGTGCCAGCAGTTTACGGGGGGCTAGTTCACCCCTCCACTTT; CDR3 protein: CASSLRGASSPLHF
V gene: TRBV6-1; J gene: TRBJ1-2; clone size: NA; D gene: TRBD1; CDR3 DNA: TGTGCCAGCAGCCGACAGGGAGAGTCAGATGGCTACACCTTC; CDR3 protein: CASSRQGESDGYTF
V gene: TRBV19; J gene: TRBJ1-5; clone size: once; D gene: TRBD1; CDR3 DNA: TGTGCCAGTAGTATTTGGGACAGGGACAATCAGCCCCAGCATTTT; CDR3 protein: CASSIWDRDNQPQHF